A single sample gave rise to the 22 T cell receptor beta chains below, sequenced in a study of T cells in tuberculosis. Using immunoSEQ multiplex PCR, the repertoire was profiled, and TCRdb retains in-frame clones only, with some absent. Among 20,000 to 25,000 clones, 95% to 98% were seen once, and the ten largest hold 6.2%. Sequencing input: PBMCs. The receptor set was obtained from a donor between 10 and 35 years old with latent tuberculosis or without tuberculosis infection.

The V and J genes are TRBV28 and TRBJ1-1, with D perhaps matching TRBD1 (5 bases). Trimming took off 4 bases at V and 1 base at J, with 10 bases between the two ends. CDR3 length: 14 amino acids. Germline assignment: CDR1 MDHEN and CDR2 SYDVKM. The CDR3, as DNA: TGTGCCAGCAGTTGGGGACTTCCGAACACTGAAGCTTTCTTT. It encodes CASSWGLPNTEAFF.

The chain carries TRBV5-4 and TRBJ1-1, with 9 bases fitting TRBD1. J gave up 6 bases and V 0 bases, and 3 bases lay outside the gene matches. Per the germline V gene, CDR1 is SGHNT and CDR2 is YYREEE (reference sequence). The length of the CDR3 is 14 residues. The CDR3 loop reads CASSLAGTGPEAFF. Here the CDR3 DNA reads TGTGCCAGCAGCTTGGCGGGGACAGGGCCTGAAGCTTTCTTT.

V usage is TRBV25-1 and J usage is TRBJ1-1; weak D call: TRBD1 (6 bases). With 7 bases removed from V and 11 bases from J, the gap between germline ends came to 20 bases. In germline, CDR1 is MGHDK, CDR2 SYGVNS. This CDR3 comprises 13 residues. The CDR3 loop reads CASKGGAGDVAFF. The CDR3 DNA sequence: TGTGCCAGCAAAGGGGGGGCCGGCGACGTGGCTTTCTTT.

This chain connects TRBV5-1 to TRBJ1-1; TRBD1 agrees at 10 bases. The germline V gene has CDR1 SGHRS and CDR2 YFSETQ. Trimming took 0 bases from V and 4 from J; bases not matched to a gene: 9. This CDR3 region has 17 residues. The CDR3 reads CASSLAKVRDRGTEAFF. The CDR3 region has the DNA TGCGCCAGCAGCTTGGCCAAGGTTCGGGACAGGGGCACTGAAGCTTTCTTT.

The CDR3 nucleotides read TGTGCCAGCAGGACAACAGGGCGTGAGACCCAGTACTTC. It codes for CASRTTGRETQYF. This sequence joins TRBV19 and TRBJ2-5, with TRBD1 as a possible D gene (6 bases). Germline V CDR1 and CDR2: LNHDA, SQIVND (reference sequence). V was clipped by 9 bases and J by 5 bases, with 16 bases between them. The CDR3 is 13 amino acids.

J is TRBJ1-5 and V is TRBV6-5; D gene ambiguous. V lost 6 bases and J lost 0, with 9 bases in between. CDR3 length: 14 amino acids. Germline V gene data show CDR1 as MNHEY and CDR2 as SVGAGI. CDR3 nucleotide sequence: TGTGCCAGCAGCCCAACATATAGCAATCAGCCCCAGCATTTT. Amino acids: CASSPTYSNQPQHF.

The V gene is TRBV5-8, the J gene TRBJ1-2, with a tentative D call TRBD1 (5 bases). V lost 4 bases and J 7 bases, leaving 14 bases between the germline ends. The CDR3 is made up of 13 amino acids. Looked up from germline, CDR1 is SGHTS and CDR2 is YDEGEE. This chain's CDR3 is CASSRWGDIGYTF. DNA of the CDR3: TGTGCCAGCAGCAGGTGGGGGGATATTGGCTACACCTTC.

V gene TRBV12-5 combines with J gene TRBJ1-2; tentatively, D is TRBD1 (6 bases). The CDR3 consists of 14 residues. The V and J ends lost 1 base and 4 bases respectively, with 10 bases between them. CDR1 LGHNT and CDR2 FRNRAP come from the germline V gene. CDR3 loop: CASGLDGQPYGYTF. The CDR3 bases are TGTGCTAGTGGTTTGGACGGACAGCCCTATGGCTACACCTTC.

The rearrangement uses TRBV5-6 and TRBJ2-7, with 7 bases fitting TRBD2. There are 13 residues in the CDR3. V gave up 0 bases and J gave up 4 bases; unmatched junction bases: 1. Looked up from germline, CDR1 is SGHDT and CDR2 is YYEEEE. The CDR3 region is CASSLGSGYEQYF. The CDR3 DNA reads as TGTGCCAGCAGCTTGGGTAGCGGGTACGAGCAGTACTTC.

The CDR3 loop reads CASSISAGGPNEQFF. CDR3 DNA sequence: TGTGCCAGTAGTATCTCAGCGGGAGGGCCTAATGAGCAGTTCTTC. The chain carries TRBV19 and TRBJ2-1; TRBD2 matches at 10 bases. The CDR3 length is 15 residues. Germline loops: CDR1 LNHDA, CDR2 SQIVND (reference sequence). J was trimmed by 7 bases and V by 3 bases; bases with no gene match: 6.

The rearrangement links TRBV7-3 to TRBJ1-5; D might be TRBD1 (6 bases). Trimming left V 5 bases short and J 8 bases short, with 13 bases between. This CDR3 is built from 13 residues. CDR1 is SGHTA, CDR2 FQGTGA, per germline. CDR3 sequence: CASSPGAGKPQHF. The DNA for the CDR3 is TGTGCCAGCAGCCCAGGGGCGGGTAAGCCCCAGCATTTT. The complete variable domain, with remaining parts taken from reference TRBV7-3 and TRBJ1-5, reads GAGVSQTPSNKVTEKGKYVELRCDPISGHTALYWYRQSLGQGPEFLIYFQGTGAADDSGLPNDRFFAVRPEGSVSTLKIQRTERGDSAVYLCASSPGAGKPQHFGDGTRLSIL.

J is TRBJ1-6 and V is TRBV7-2; no clear D. Germline V gives CDR1 SGHTA, CDR2 FQGNSA. CDR3 length: 15 residues. Trimming shortened V by 5 bases and J by 9 bases, and 17 bases separated the two germline ends. Written as DNA, the CDR3 is TGTGCCAGCAGCCCGCGCGGCCCGGTGGGTTCACCCCTCCACTTT. Amino acid sequence: CASSPRGPVGSPLHF.

The gene calls are TRBV6-1 and TRBJ2-7; 8 bases fit TRBD1. With V trimmed by 7 bases and J by 1 base, 15 bases remained unmatched. The CDR3 extends over 17 amino acids. Germline V lookup: CDR1 MNHNS, CDR2 SASEGT. The CDR3 reads CASIDDLDREKSYEQYF. CDR3 nucleotides: TGTGCCAGCATTGACGATTTGGACAGGGAAAAGTCCTACGAGCAGTACTTC.

The chain joins TRBV27 to TRBJ2-2; D not certain. CDR1 is MNHEY and CDR2 is SMNVEV in the germline V gene (reference sequence). Deletions cut 3 bases from V and 2 bases from J, with 7 bases between. The CDR3 consists of 14 residues. The CDR3 loop reads CASSFVANTGELFF. CDR3 nucleotide sequence: TGTGCCAGCAGTTTCGTGGCCAACACCGGGGAGCTGTTTTTT.

The chain employs TRBV6-5 and TRBJ1-1, with TRBD1 matching 7 bases. The V gene's germline CDR1 is MNHEY and CDR2 SVGAGI. CDR3 length: 14 amino acids. J lost 3 bases, V lost 6 bases, and 7 bases had no gene match. This CDR3 reads CASRRDSPYTEAFF. The DNA for the CDR3 is TGTGCCAGCAGACGGGACAGCCCGTACACTGAAGCTTTCTTT.

This chain links TRBV30 with TRBJ1-5; D is unclear. CDR3 size: 14 residues. The V end was cut by 3 bases, the J end by 0 bases, with 9 bases between. Germline V lookup: CDR1 GTSNPN, CDR2 SVGIG (reference sequence). Here the CDR3 reads CAWRGSGSNQPQHF. In DNA, the CDR3 is TGTGCCTGGAGGGGCTCTGGTAGCAATCAGCCCCAGCATTTT.

This chain links TRBV9 with TRBJ1-4; TRBD1 might be the D (5 bases). The germline V gene has CDR1 SGDLS and CDR2 YYNGEE. V was trimmed by 0 bases and J by 8 bases, leaving 14 bases between them. The CDR3 is made up of 15 amino acids. CDR3 in amino acids: CASSVEEGSAEKLFF. The CDR3 DNA follows: TGTGCCAGCAGCGTAGAGGAGGGGTCGGCGGAAAAACTGTTTTTT.

The J gene is TRBJ2-2, the V gene TRBV5-4, with D hard to call. The germline V and J ends were trimmed by 3 bases and 3 bases, with 9 bases remaining between them. Germline lookup yields CDR1 SGHNT and CDR2 YYREEE (reference sequence). This CDR3 spans 14 amino acids. The CDR3 reads CASSSTSDTGELFF. In nucleotides, the CDR3 is TGTGCCAGCAGCTCCACCAGCGACACCGGGGAGCTGTTTTTT.

The rearrangement joins TRBV5-1 to TRBJ2-1; 12 nucleotides match TRBD2. With V trimmed by 1 base and J by 0 bases, 11 bases remained unmatched. CDR3 length equals 20 residues. The germline V gene encodes CDR1 SGHRS and CDR2 YFSETQ. The chain's CDR3 is CASSLFRLAGGPSSYNEQFF. CDR3 sequence (DNA): TGCGCCAGCAGCTTGTTCAGGCTAGCGGGAGGGCCGAGCTCCTACAATGAGCAGTTCTTC.

This chain uses TRBV9 with TRBJ1-1; TRBD1 is a possible D gene (5 bases). V lost 0 bases and J 1 base, leaving 10 bases between the germline ends. The CDR3 length is 15 residues. Per germline, CDR1 SGDLS and CDR2 YYNGEE. The CDR3 sequence: CASSVGQGRNTEAFF. CDR3 nucleotides: TGTGCCAGCAGCGTAGGTCAGGGCCGGAACACTGAAGCTTTCTTT.

The chain uses TRBV9 and TRBJ1-5; no definite D call. The CDR3 length is 13 residues. Trimming pared 3 bases from V and 6 bases from J, leaving 10 bases between. The V gene's germline CDR1 is SGDLS and CDR2 YYNGEE. CDR3 residues: CASSEQFGQPQHF. The CDR3, as DNA: TGTGCCAGCAGCGAACAATTTGGTCAGCCCCAGCATTTT.

The J gene is TRBJ2-1, the V gene TRBV19; possibly TRBD2 for D (5 bases). Per germline, CDR1 LNHDA and CDR2 SQIVND (reference sequence). The CDR3 consists of 16 residues. Deletions cut 5 bases from V and 8 bases from J, with 22 bases between. CDR3 protein: CASSSRGPRFRDEQFF. The CDR3 DNA sequence: TGTGCCAGTAGTTCCCGCGGGCCTAGATTTCGAGATGAGCAGTTCTTC. The whole variable domain, remainder taken from reference TRBV19 and TRBJ2-1, is DGGITQSPKYLFRKEGQNVTLSCEQNLNHDAMYWYRQDPGQGLRLIYYSQIVNDFQKGDIAEGYSVSREKKESFPLTVTSAQKNPTAFYLCASSSRGPRFRDEQFFGPGTRLTVL.